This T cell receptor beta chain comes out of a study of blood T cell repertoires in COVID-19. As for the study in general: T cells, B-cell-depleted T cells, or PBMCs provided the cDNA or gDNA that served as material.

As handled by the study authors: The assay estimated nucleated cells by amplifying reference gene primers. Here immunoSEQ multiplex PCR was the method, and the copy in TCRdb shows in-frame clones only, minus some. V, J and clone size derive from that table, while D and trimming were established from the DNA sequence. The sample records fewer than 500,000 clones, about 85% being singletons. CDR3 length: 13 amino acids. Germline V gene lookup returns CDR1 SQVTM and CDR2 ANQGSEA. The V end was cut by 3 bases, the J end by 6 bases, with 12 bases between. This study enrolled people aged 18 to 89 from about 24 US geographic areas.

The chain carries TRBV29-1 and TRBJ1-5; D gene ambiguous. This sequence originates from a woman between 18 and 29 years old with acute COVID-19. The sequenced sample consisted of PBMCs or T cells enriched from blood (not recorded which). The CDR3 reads CSVEAGIGQPQHF. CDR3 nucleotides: TGCAGCGTTGAGGCGGGGATCGGTCAGCCCCAGCATTTT.